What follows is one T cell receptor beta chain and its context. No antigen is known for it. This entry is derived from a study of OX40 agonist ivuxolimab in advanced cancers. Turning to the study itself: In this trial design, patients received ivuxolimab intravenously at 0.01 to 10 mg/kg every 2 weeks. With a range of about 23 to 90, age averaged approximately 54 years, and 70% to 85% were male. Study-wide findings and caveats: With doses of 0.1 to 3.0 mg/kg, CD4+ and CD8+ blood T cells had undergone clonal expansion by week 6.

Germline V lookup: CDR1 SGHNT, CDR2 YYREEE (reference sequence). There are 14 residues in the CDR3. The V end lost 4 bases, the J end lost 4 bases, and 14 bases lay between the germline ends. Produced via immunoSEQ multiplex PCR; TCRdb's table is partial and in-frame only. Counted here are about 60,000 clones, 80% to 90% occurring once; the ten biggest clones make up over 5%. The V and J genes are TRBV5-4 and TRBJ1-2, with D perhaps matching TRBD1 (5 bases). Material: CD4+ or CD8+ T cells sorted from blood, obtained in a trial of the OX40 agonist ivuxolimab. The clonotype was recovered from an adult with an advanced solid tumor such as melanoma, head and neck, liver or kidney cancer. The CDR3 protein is CASSTQTDFYGYTF. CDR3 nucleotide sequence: TGTGCCAGCAGCACCCAGACAGACTTCTATGGCTACACCTTC.